These 5 T cell receptor beta chains share one sample of origin, sequenced in a study of human T cells and chemical hapten exposure. Indicated time point: pre-sensitization, week 0. Specified treatment: therapeutic diphenylcyclopropenone sensitization with weekly scalp DPC. TCRdb recomputed calls from the RACE reads with MiXCR, one row per CDR3 protein. The sample lists fewer than 350,000 distinct CDR3 sequences, almost 8% occurring once. Sequenced here: whole blood, sampled in connection with sensitization to the hapten diphenylcyclopropenone (DPC). Every receptor here comes from a man between 18 and 29 years old with alopecia areata. Some clones in this sample may be carry-over from other donors' samples.

The chain is built from TRBV10-3 and TRBJ2-7; D not resolved. V was clipped by 3 bases and J by 7 bases, with 10 bases between them. The CDR3 has 12 residues. Germline-derived CDR1 and CDR2 are ENHRY and SYGVKD. The CDR3 bases are TGTGCCATCAGTGAATGGGGAAGGGAGCAGTACTTC. Its translation is CAISEWGREQYF.

At least ten counts were recorded for this clonotype. The chain uses TRBV5-1 and TRBJ2-3; D ambiguous. Germline V gene sequence: CDR1 SGHRS, CDR2 YFSETQ. V lost 0 bases and J lost 2, with 13 bases in between. The CDR3 has 16 amino acids. In DNA form, the CDR3 reads TGCGCCAGCAGCTTGGCCGCAGTACAGTTCACAGATACGCAGTATTTT. Translation gives CASSLAAVQFTDTQYF. Combining the CDR3 with reference TRBV5-1 and TRBJ2-3 gives the whole variable domain KAGVTQTPRYLIKTRGQQVTLSCSPISGHRSVSWYQQTPGQGLQFLFEYFSETQRNKGNFPGRFSGRQFSNSRSEMNVSTLELGDSALYLCASSLAAVQFTDTQYFGPGTRLTVL.

V and J are TRBV5-1 and TRBJ2-5; TRBD1 aligns across 8 bases. In germline, CDR1 is SGHRS, CDR2 YFSETQ. The ends lost 7 bases at V and 4 bases at J; junction bases unmatched: 9. The CDR3 totals 14 residues. The CDR3 loop is CASSPDRAGETQYF. The CDR3 DNA follows: TGCGCCAGCTCCCCGGACAGGGCGGGAGAGACCCAGTACTTC.

This sequence joins TRBV6-6 and TRBJ2-2; 9 bases are a match to TRBD1. The length of the CDR3 is 15 residues. The V gene end was trimmed by 7 bases and the J gene end by 4 bases; junction bases not matched to a gene: 7. Germline CDR1 is MNHNY and CDR2 is SVGAGI (reference sequence). CDR3 residues: CASTPGQGLTGELFF. DNA of the CDR3: TGTGCCAGCACTCCGGGACAGGGACTCACCGGGGAGCTGTTTTTT.

The rearrangement joins TRBV2 to TRBJ1-4; D not resolved. Germline lookup yields CDR1 SNHLY and CDR2 FYNNEI. The CDR3 contains 13 residues. V lost 4 bases and J lost 8, with 11 bases in between. This chain's CDR3 is CASSGPQGEKLFF. The CDR3 DNA sequence: TGTGCCAGCAGTGGGCCGCAAGGGGAAAAACTGTTTTTT.